One T cell receptor (beta chain) is described in this entry. The data are from a study of blood T cell repertoires in COVID-19. Turning to the study itself: Researchers got acute and convalescent COVID-19 samples from the United States, Italy and Spain.

Profiling relied on immunoSEQ multiplex PCR, and the TCRdb table lists in-frame clones only, not all of them. The table shows under 250,000 clones, with around 85% occurring only once. The CDR3 has 15 amino acids. The J segment lost 1 base and the V segment lost 5 bases, leaving 5 bases of the junction unmatched. Germline lookup yields CDR1 MNHEY and CDR2 SVGAGI. The sample consisted of PBMCs or T cells enriched from blood (not recorded which). The rearrangement joins TRBV6-5 to TRBJ1-1; 9 positions agree with TRBD1. The receptor was derived from a woman between 50 and 59 years old with acute COVID-19. CDR3 amino acids: CASSLWGQGNTEAFF. CDR3 DNA sequence: TGTGCCAGCAGTCTATGGGGACAGGGGAACACTGAAGCTTTCTTT.